The 15 T cell receptor beta chains in this list originate from one sample, sequenced in a study of T cells in women clearing cervical HPV infection. Sequenced by immunoSEQ multiplex PCR; TCRdb stores in-frame clones only, minus some. The table lists tens of thousands of clones. The sequenced sample was blood buffy coat. The receptors here all came from a woman between 18 and 75 years old with a cervical HPV16 infection that either progressed to CIN3+ or cleared (not recorded which).

As to this clone: From the germline J gene comes the end of the CDR3, since the read stops 3 residues before it. The chain uses TRBV5-6 and TRBJ2-3, with D perhaps TRBD1 or TRBD2 (5 bases each). This CDR3 has 13 residues. CDR1 and CDR2 (germline): SGHDT, YYEEEE. Partial CDR3 DNA: TGTGCCAGCAACCCGATGGGCAGGGAGACG. Protein: CASNPMGRET. The CDR3 in full is CASNPMGRETQYF.

Notes on this clone: The read is 3 residues too short to cover the CDR3 end, so that end is filled in from the germline J gene. The rearrangement joins TRBV24-1 to TRBJ2-1, with 9 bases identical to TRBD2. Germline loops: CDR1 KGHDR, CDR2 SFDVKD. The CDR3 has 15 residues. After removal of 4 bases from V and 4 bases from J, the junction contained 4 bases not matched to a gene. The sequenced CDR3 bases are TGTGCCACCAGTGAAATGCGGGAGGGATACAATGAG. Protein sequence: CATSEMREGYNE. The complete CDR3 reads CATSEMREGYNEQFF.

A note on this clone: The sequenced fragment ends 3 residues before the CDR3 boundary, so the rest is inferred from the germline J gene. The chain combines TRBV11-2 with TRBJ2-7; D perhaps matches TRBD2 (5 bases). Germline V gene data show CDR1 as SGHAT and CDR2 as FQNNGV. Trimming took 1 base from V and 0 from J, leaving 7 bases between them. This CDR3 is built from 14 residues. The CDR3 spells CASSLGRGSYEQYF. The sequenced part of the CDR3 DNA is TGTGCCAGCAGCTTAGGACGGGGCTCCTACGAG.

Worth noting for this clone: The read ends 3 residues before the CDR3 terminus; that terminus is restored from the germline J gene. The gene calls are TRBV7-2 and TRBJ1-2; 7 bases are a match to TRBD1. The CDR3 spans 15 residues. Germline V gene sequence: CDR1 SGHTA, CDR2 FQGNSA. The CDR3 is CASSLGTGPPYDYTF. The DNA read from the CDR3 is TGTGCCAGCAGCTTAGGGACAGGCCCCCCCTACGAC.

As concerns this clone: The sequence runs out 3 residues before the end of the CDR3; the remainder is reconstructed from the germline J gene. This chain uses TRBV2 with TRBJ1-1, with a tentative D call TRBD1 (6 bases). Per the germline V gene, CDR1 is SNHLY and CDR2 is FYNNEI. The CDR3 loop spans 15 amino acids. The V and J ends lost 6 bases and 4 bases respectively, with 18 bases between them. CDR3 in amino acids: CASRLGWGQGTEAFF. Partial CDR3 DNA: TGTGCCAGCAGGTTGGGGTGGGGGCAAGGCACTGAA.

As concerns this clone: The read terminates 3 residues before the CDR3 end, so the remaining end is supplied by the germline J gene. The rearrangement joins TRBV4-1 to TRBJ1-2; D might be TRBD1 (6 bases). Per germline, CDR1 MGHRA and CDR2 YSYEKL. The CDR3 sequence is 17 residues long. With 0 bases removed from V and 2 bases from J, the gap between germline ends came to 16 bases. The DNA read from the CDR3 is TGCGCCAGCAGCCAAGACCCTAGCCAGGGGAAAAACTATGGC. Translation gives CASSQDPSQGKNYG. The whole CDR3 sequence reads CASSQDPSQGKNYGYTF.

Note on this clone: The DNA ends 3 residues before the CDR3 does, and the rest of the CDR3 is filled in from the germline J gene. V is TRBV5-1 and J is TRBJ2-3; 9 bases map to TRBD1. This CDR3 comprises 16 residues. Germline V lookup: CDR1 SGHRS, CDR2 YFSETQ. V shed 0 bases and J 2 bases; nucleotides not matched to a gene: 4. Partial CDR3 DNA: TGCGCCAGCAGCTTGGATCGGACAGGGGACACAGATACG. It yields the protein CASSLDRTGDTDT. The CDR3 as a whole reads CASSLDRTGDTDTQYF.

Turning to this clone: From the germline J gene comes the end of the CDR3, since the read stops 3 residues before it. The gene calls are TRBV19 and TRBJ2-4; weak D call: TRBD1 (6 bases). The CDR3 contains 14 residues. Germline CDR1 and CDR2: LNHDA and SQIVND (reference sequence). The CDR3 sequence: CASSIGTNLYGQYF. Incomplete CDR3 DNA: TGTGCCAGTAGTATCGGGACAAATCTATATGGT.

About this clone: From the germline J gene comes the end of the CDR3, since the read stops 3 residues before it. This rearrangement joins TRBV19 to TRBJ1-5; 7 bases fit TRBD1. Germline loops: CDR1 LNHDA, CDR2 SQIVND (reference sequence). The CDR3 loop spans 14 amino acids. Losses at the gene ends were 5 bases for V and 6 bases for J; bases not matched to a gene: 7. CDR3 bases read: TGTGCCAGTAGTGAACTTCAGGGGGGTCAGCCC. Residues: CASSELQGGQP. The complete CDR3 protein is CASSELQGGQPQHF.

As for this clone: Read data end 3 residues before the CDR3 end; the end is taken from the germline J gene. The rearrangement joins TRBV7-8 to TRBJ2-4; 10 positions agree with TRBD1. The CDR3 has 15 residues. Germline V gene data show CDR1 as SGHVS and CDR2 as FQNEAQ. Incomplete CDR3 DNA: TGTGCCAGCAGCACAGACAGGGGGCTTAACTATGGT. Translated: CASSTDRGLNYG. The full CDR3 is CASSTDRGLNYGQYF.

Remarks on this clone: From the germline J gene comes the end of the CDR3, since the read stops 3 residues before it. The rearrangement uses TRBV7-2 and TRBJ2-7; TRBD1 might be the D (6 bases). The CDR3 length is 14 residues. V lost 5 bases, J lost 5 bases, and 16 bases lay in between. In germline, CDR1 is SGHTA, CDR2 FQGNSA. CDR3 DNA (partial): TGTGCCAGCAGCCCTTCTACAGGGAACCACGAG. Amino acid sequence: CASSPSTGNHE. From start to end, the CDR3 is CASSPSTGNHEQYF. Supplemented by reference TRBV7-2 and TRBJ2-7, the full variable domain reads GAGVSQSPSNKVTEKGKDVELRCDPISGHTALYWYRQSLGQGLEFLIYFQGNSAPDKSGLPSDRFSAERTGGSVSTLTIQRTQQEDSAVYLCASSPSTGNHEQYFGPGTRLTVT.

For this clone: The read ends 3 residues early relative to the CDR3; the germline J gene fills the gap. The chain couples TRBV20-1 to TRBJ2-1; D is perhaps TRBD2 (6 bases). CDR1 and CDR2 (germline): DFQATT, SNEGSKA (reference sequence). The CDR3 consists of 14 residues. Trimming removed 6 bases from V and 0 bases from J, with 12 bases in between. This CDR3 reads CSARDFRSYNEQFF. The sequenced part of the CDR3 DNA is TGCAGTGCCAGGGACTTCCGCTCCTACAATGAG.

Note on this clone: The read ends 3 residues early relative to the CDR3; the germline J gene fills the gap. The V call is TRBV19, the J call TRBJ2-7; the match to TRBD2 covers 9 bases. Germline V lookup: CDR1 LNHDA, CDR2 SQIVND (reference sequence). CDR3 length equals 17 residues. Trimming at V came to 1 base and at J to 0 bases, leaving 7 bases not matched to a gene. The CDR3 reads CASSIGGSGRNSYEQYF. The CDR3 bases that were read are TGTGCCAGTAGTATAGGAGGGAGCGGGAGGAACTCCTACGAG.

With regard to this clone: The CDR3 extends 3 residues past the end of the read, so its final part is completed from the germline J gene. This chain connects TRBV18 to TRBJ2-7; a possible D gene is TRBD2 (5 bases). Trimming removed 4 bases at V and 1 base at J, with 8 bases between. The CDR3 is 13 residues long. Germline V lookup: CDR1 KGHSH, CDR2 LQKENI. CDR3 region: CASSQDSSYEQYF. The CDR3 DNA, read in part, is TGTGCCAGCTCACAGGACTCTTCCTACGAG.

Concerning this clone: The observed sequence ends 3 residues before the CDR3 terminus, with the missing tail filled in from the germline J gene. The rearrangement uses TRBV5-1 and TRBJ2-2; 7 nucleotides line up with TRBD2. Per the germline V gene, CDR1 is SGHRS and CDR2 is YFSETQ. The ends lost 0 bases at V and 1 base at J; junction bases unmatched: 3. The CDR3 loop spans 16 amino acids. CDR3 bases read: TGCGCCAGCAGCTTGGGTCTAGCGGTGAACACCGGGGAG. It encodes CASSLGLAVNTGE. The whole CDR3 protein reads CASSLGLAVNTGELFF.